Sequencing of this TCR beta chain was carried out in a study of blood T cells in healthy people across ages. Trimming stripped 5 bases from V and 2 bases from J, with 13 bases between. Germline CDR1 and CDR2: PRHDT and FYEKMQ (reference sequence). CDR3 length: 14 residues. The authors ran a second PCR of 7 to 11 cycles using a sample-barcoded 5' primer and a J-beta primer mix. In TCRdb, the 5' RACE reads were re-called with MiXCR into one record per CDR3 protein. The data show 1,300,000 or so distinct CDR3 sequences, approximately 59% seen once. The sequenced material came from blood. The gene calls are TRBV13 and TRBJ2-7, with D possibly matching TRBD2 (6 bases). The source of this sequence is a man aged 18-30 years in good health. This chain's CDR3 is CASSLEGRPYEQYF. As DNA, the CDR3 is TGTGCCAGCAGCCTGGAGGGTCGTCCCTACGAGCAGTACTTC.